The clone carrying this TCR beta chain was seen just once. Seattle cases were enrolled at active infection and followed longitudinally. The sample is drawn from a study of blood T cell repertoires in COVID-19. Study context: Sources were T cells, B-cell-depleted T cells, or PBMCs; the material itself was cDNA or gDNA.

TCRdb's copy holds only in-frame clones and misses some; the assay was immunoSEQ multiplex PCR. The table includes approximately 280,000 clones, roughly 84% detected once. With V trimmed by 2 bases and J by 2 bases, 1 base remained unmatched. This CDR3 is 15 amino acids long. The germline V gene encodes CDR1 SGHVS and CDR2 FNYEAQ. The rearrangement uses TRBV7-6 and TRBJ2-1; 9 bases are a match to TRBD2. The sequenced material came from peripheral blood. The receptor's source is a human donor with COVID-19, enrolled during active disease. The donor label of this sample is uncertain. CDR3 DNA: TGTGCCAGCAGCTTATTAGCGGGAGCCTACAATGAGCAGTTCTTC. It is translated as CASSLLAGAYNEQFF.